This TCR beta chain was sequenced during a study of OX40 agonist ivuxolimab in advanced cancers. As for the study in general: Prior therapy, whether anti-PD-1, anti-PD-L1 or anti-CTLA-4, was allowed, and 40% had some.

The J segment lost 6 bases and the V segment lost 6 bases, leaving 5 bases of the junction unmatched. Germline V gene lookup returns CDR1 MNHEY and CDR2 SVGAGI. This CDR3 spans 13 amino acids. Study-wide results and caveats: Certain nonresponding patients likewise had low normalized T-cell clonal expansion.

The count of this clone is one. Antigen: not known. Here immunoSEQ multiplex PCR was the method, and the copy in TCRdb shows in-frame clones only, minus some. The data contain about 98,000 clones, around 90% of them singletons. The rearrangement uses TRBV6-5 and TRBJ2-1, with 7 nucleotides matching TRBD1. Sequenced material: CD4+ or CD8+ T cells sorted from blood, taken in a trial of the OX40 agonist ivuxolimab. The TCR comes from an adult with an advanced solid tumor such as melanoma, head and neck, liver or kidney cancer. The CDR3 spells CASRRQGANEQFF. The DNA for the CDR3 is TGTGCCAGCAGGAGACAGGGTGCCAATGAGCAGTTCTTC.